This paragraph reports one T cell receptor (beta chain). These data belong to a study of blood T cell repertoires in COVID-19. Study in general: Acute and convalescent COVID-19 samples came from the United States, Italy and Spain.

Some clones are missing from TCRdb's copy, which holds only in-frame ones; the method was immunoSEQ multiplex PCR. The top ten clones hold about 0.76% of a sample with roughly 200,000 clones, roughly 94% of them seen once. CDR3 length equals 15 residues. Germline V gene lookup returns CDR1 MGHRA and CDR2 YSYEKL. Trimming cost V 0 bases and J 0 bases, with 6 bases left between them. Input material: peripheral blood. The chain uses TRBV4-1 and TRBJ1-3; unclear D gene. The clonotype comes from a young man with COVID-19, enrolled during active disease. CDR3 in amino acids: CASSQEALSGNTIYF. In DNA, the CDR3 is TGCGCCAGCAGCCAAGAAGCCCTCTCTGGAAACACCATATATTTT.